Here is one T cell receptor beta chain with its context. What it recognizes is unknown. The entry originates in a study of OX40 agonist ivuxolimab in advanced cancers. Study-level information: The drug used for patients, ivuxolimab, was an agonistic anti-OX40 (CD134) antibody. Study-level findings and limits: In the 0.1 to 3.0 mg/kg range, CD4+ and CD8+ blood T cells had expanded clonally by week 6. Among the lowest peripheral clonal expansion occurred in 0.1-3.0 mg/kg partial responders. Researchers did not establish what antigens the expanded peripheral T cells target.

The protocol was immunoSEQ multiplex PCR, while the TCRdb copy is restricted to in-frame clones and leaves out a portion. The table lists around 80,000 clones, around nine tenths of them singletons. V gave up 6 bases and J gave up 4 bases; unmatched junction bases: 3. Germline V gene data show CDR1 as LNHDA and CDR2 as SQIVND (reference sequence). This CDR3 contains 14 residues. This material consisted of CD4+ or CD8+ T cells sorted from blood, taken in a trial of the OX40 agonist ivuxolimab. The sequence derives from an adult with an advanced solid tumor such as melanoma, head and neck, liver or kidney cancer. The rearrangement uses TRBV19 and TRBJ2-1, with 10 bases fitting TRBD2. The CDR3 nucleotides read TGTGCCAGTAGGCCTAGCGGGGGTTACAATGAGCAGTTCTTC. Translated, it gives CASRPSGGYNEQFF.